The 10 T cell receptor beta chains given below trace back to one sample, sequenced in a study of chemoradiotherapy in HPV16-positive cancers (dated by TCRdb to 2022 to 2024). The library was generated by the immunoSEQ multiplex PCR assay. TCRdb mirrors the immuneACCESS table, restricted to in-frame sequences. Some clones are absent from its copies; in checked studies, under half trace to an unresolved V gene, and the reason for the others is unknown. The sample data list about 5,100 clones, and 65% to 85% of these were observed just once. The ten largest clones capture roughly 15% of the sample. The sequenced sample was tumor tissue, obtained from a patient who underwent chemoradiotherapy. All receptors derive from a human donor with HPV-associated anogenital cancer.

This clone has only one observation. CDR3 amino acids: CASSDRGLSNSYEQYF. The CDR3 nucleotides are TGCGCCAGCAGCGACAGGGGCCTATCCAACTCATACGAGCAGTACTTC. The rearrangement joins TRBV5-1 to TRBJ2-7; TRBD1 matches 8 bases. The CDR3 extends over 16 amino acids. Trimming took 4 bases from V and 4 from J; bases not matched to a gene: 13. Germline V CDR1 and CDR2: SGHRS, YFSETQ.

The J gene is TRBJ2-7, the V gene TRBV9; the D gene could be TRBD1 or TRBD2 (6 bases each). Germline V lookup: CDR1 SGDLS, CDR2 YYNGEE. V lost 0 bases, J lost 7 bases, and 11 bases lay in between. The length of the CDR3 is 13 residues. CDR3 nucleotide sequence: TGTGCCAGCAGCGTAGTGGGGGGCGCAGAGCAGTACTTC. Translating gives CASSVVGGAEQYF.

V is TRBV18 and J is TRBJ1-5; 11 bases agree with TRBD1. Germline V lookup: CDR1 KGHSH, CDR2 LQKENI. Trimming took 3 bases from V and 6 from J; bases not matched to a gene: 13. This CDR3 has 18 amino acids. The CDR3 spells CASSPFPPGQGAGQPQHF. Written as DNA, the CDR3 is TGTGCCAGCTCACCCTTCCCCCCCGGACAGGGGGCCGGTCAGCCCCAGCATTTT.

The V gene is TRBV10-3, the J gene TRBJ2-5, with 8 nucleotides matching TRBD1. Per the germline V gene, CDR1 is ENHRY and CDR2 is SYGVKD. J was trimmed by 4 bases and V by 4 bases; bases with no gene match: 8. The CDR3 sequence is 15 residues long. The CDR3 here is CAISGPQGAPETQYF. In nucleotides, the CDR3 is TGTGCCATCAGTGGACCTCAGGGGGCTCCAGAGACCCAGTACTTC.

The rearrangement joins TRBV29-1 to TRBJ2-2, with TRBD2 matching over 7 bases. V was clipped by 7 bases and J by 2 bases; unmatched bases: 13. Germline-derived CDR1 and CDR2 are SQVTM and ANQGSEA. This CDR3 contains 16 residues. The CDR3 protein is CSAGGGRVGNTGELFF. In DNA, the CDR3 is TGCAGCGCTGGGGGAGGGCGAGTCGGTAACACCGGGGAGCTGTTTTTT.

The chain links TRBV19 to TRBJ1-2, with D tentatively TRBD1 (6 bases). Germline V lookup: CDR1 LNHDA, CDR2 SQIVND (reference sequence). The CDR3 is 16 amino acids. With 0 bases removed from V and 1 base from J, the gap between germline ends came to 12 bases. CDR3 sequence reads: CASSIDGQNLNYGYTF. The CDR3 DNA sequence: TGTGCCAGTAGTATAGACGGACAGAATCTTAACTATGGCTACACCTTC.

The chain links TRBV27 to TRBJ2-7, with 9 positions matching TRBD1. This CDR3 has 15 residues. V was pared by 5 bases and J by 4 bases, with 9 bases of the junction left unmatched. Per the germline V gene, CDR1 is MNHEY and CDR2 is SMNVEV (reference sequence). Here the CDR3 DNA reads TGTGCCAGCAGTCTCTCAAAGGACAGGGGTTACGAGCAGTACTTC. It encodes CASSLSKDRGYEQYF.

The chain combines TRBV2 with TRBJ1-5; D ambiguous. Germline CDR1 reads SNHLY; CDR2 reads FYNNEI. Trimming took off 8 bases at V and 4 bases at J, with 18 bases between the two ends. The CDR3 loop spans 15 amino acids. CDR3 DNA sequence: TGTGCCAGCGCTCGGTATCAGGCAGGAAATCAGCCCCAGCATTTT. Translated: CASARYQAGNQPQHF.

The chain has TRBV18 and TRBJ2-7; D not resolved. The CDR3 spans 15 residues. The V end lost 6 bases, the J end lost 3 bases, and 18 bases lay between the germline ends. Per the germline V gene, CDR1 is KGHSH and CDR2 is LQKENI. The CDR3 loop reads CASSRSRTEHYEQYF. In DNA form, the CDR3 reads TGTGCCAGCTCGAGGAGTAGGACGGAGCACTACGAGCAGTACTTC.

The chain recombines TRBV6-1 with TRBJ2-7, with 8 nucleotides matching TRBD2. Trimming took 10 bases from V and 0 from J; bases not matched to a gene: 5. This CDR3 spans 13 amino acids. The V gene's germline CDR1 is MNHNS and CDR2 SASEGT. The CDR3 loop reads CATQRGTSYEQYF. CDR3 coding DNA: TGTGCCACCCAGCGGGGGACCTCCTACGAGCAGTACTTC.